The 14 T cell receptor beta chains given below trace back to one sample, sequenced in a study of blood T cell repertoires in COVID-19. Libraries were prepared by immunoSEQ multiplex PCR; TCRdb keeps only in-frame clonotypes and omits some of them. The data show 200,000 to 300,000 clones, roughly 85% seen once. Source material: peripheral blood. Receptor source: a man aged 50 to 59 with COVID-19, enrolled during active disease.

V usage is TRBV18 and J usage is TRBJ1-4, with TRBD1 matching 7 bases. The germline V gene has CDR1 KGHSH and CDR2 LQKENI. There are 18 residues in the CDR3. The J segment lost 4 bases and the V segment lost 5 bases, leaving 16 bases of the junction unmatched. The CDR3 spells CASSSTGGGAGINEKLFF. DNA of the CDR3: TGTGCCAGCTCATCGACCGGAGGGGGCGCCGGGATTAATGAAAAACTGTTTTTT.

The CDR3 sequence is CASSKNRGETQYF. CDR3 sequence (DNA): TGTGCCAGCAGTAAAAATAGGGGGGAGACCCAGTACTTC. V gene TRBV2 combines with J gene TRBJ2-5, with a possible D match to TRBD1 (6 bases). Trimming removed 5 bases at V and 5 bases at J, with 12 bases between. Germline V gives CDR1 SNHLY, CDR2 FYNNEI. This CDR3 is built from 13 residues. The complete variable domain, with remaining parts taken from reference TRBV2 and TRBJ2-5, reads EPEVTQTPSHQVTQMGQEVILRCVPISNHLYFYWYRQILGQKVEFLVSFYNNEISEKSEIFDDQFSVERPDGSNFTLKIRSTKLEDSAMYFCASSKNRGETQYFGPGTRLLVL.

The chain links TRBV9 to TRBJ2-5, with 7 bases identical to TRBD2. CDR3 size: 15 residues. V dropped 0 bases and J dropped 4; count of bases not matched to a gene: 6. Per the germline V gene, CDR1 is SGDLS and CDR2 is YYNGEE. CDR3 region: CASSVGRAGRETQYF. The CDR3 DNA is TGTGCCAGCAGCGTAGGTAGAGCGGGGCGAGAGACCCAGTACTTC.

This clone showed up just once. This rearrangement joins TRBV6-6 to TRBJ2-2, with TRBD2 matching over 8 bases. This CDR3 contains 15 residues. Trimming cost V 8 bases and J 1 base; bases outside gene matches: 6. The germline CDR1 and CDR2 sequences are MNHNY and SVGAGI (reference sequence). The CDR3 reads CASGRGAMNTGELFF. The CDR3, as DNA: TGTGCCAGCGGGCGGGGGGCTATGAACACCGGGGAGCTGTTTTTT.

This sequence joins TRBV18 and TRBJ2-5; 10 nucleotides match TRBD1. Germline assignment: CDR1 KGHSH and CDR2 LQKENI. The CDR3 totals 14 residues. V was pared by 4 bases and J by 4 bases, with 3 bases of the junction left unmatched. The CDR3, as DNA: TGTGCCAGCTCACGGGACAGGGGAAGAGAGACCCAGTACTTC. Protein sequence: CASSRDRGRETQYF.

The chain joins TRBV15 to TRBJ1-5; D may be TRBD1 (6 bases). The CDR3 totals 15 residues. V was cut by 2 bases and J by 4 bases, with 12 bases left in between. Germline V gene sequence: CDR1 LNHNV, CDR2 YYDKDF (reference sequence). CDR3 bases: TGTGCCACCAGCAGATCGACAGGTGGTAATCAGCCCCAGCATTTT. Protein: CATSRSTGGNQPQHF.

The chain uses TRBV4-1 and TRBJ2-7; D perhaps matches TRBD1 (6 bases). Per germline, CDR1 MGHRA and CDR2 YSYEKL. This CDR3 is built from 16 residues. V lost 1 base to trimming and J lost 6 bases, with 19 bases between them. The DNA of the CDR3 is TGCGCCAGCAGCCAAGTACAGGGCGCTGTGGTGGGCGAGCAGTACTTC. It encodes CASSQVQGAVVGEQYF.

CDR3 in DNA: TGTGCCAGCAGTCCCCCCCGGGACAGGGTTTTTATTTCGAGTGAAGCTTTCTTT. Translated: CASSPPRDRVFISSEAFF. V is TRBV6-2 or TRBV6-3 and J is TRBJ1-1; 9 bases match TRBD1. With V trimmed by 5 bases and J by 7 bases, 20 bases remained unmatched. This CDR3 contains 18 residues. CDR1 is MNHEY, CDR2 SVGEGT, per germline.

This clone was observed a few times. CDR3 nucleotides: TGTGCCAGTAGTATACAGGAAAACTCCTACGAGCAGTACTTC. Amino acid sequence: CASSIQENSYEQYF. V gene TRBV19 combines with J gene TRBJ2-7; unclear D gene. Per germline, CDR1 LNHDA and CDR2 SQIVND (reference sequence). V lost 2 bases to trimming and J lost 0 bases, with 8 bases between them. This CDR3 contains 14 residues. The whole variable domain, filled in from reference TRBV19 and TRBJ2-7, reads DGGITQSPKYLFRKEGQNVTLSCEQNLNHDAMYWYRQDPGQGLRLIYYSQIVNDFQKGDIAEGYSVSREKKESFPLTVTSAQKNPTAFYLCASSIQENSYEQYFGPGTRLTVT.

The genes are TRBV19 and TRBJ2-7, with D possibly TRBD2 on 5 matching bases. Trimming pared 0 bases from V and 5 bases from J, leaving 11 bases between. This CDR3 is 14 amino acids long. Germline CDR1 and CDR2: LNHDA and SQIVND (reference sequence). The CDR3, as DNA: TGTGCCAGTAGTATAGATACGGGGTTCCACGAGCAGTACTTC. This gives the protein CASSIDTGFHEQYF.

The chain has TRBV28 and TRBJ1-5; D remains ambiguous. This CDR3 is built from 12 residues. Between the trimmed V and J ends, which lost 5 bases and 6 bases, there was a span of 8 bases. Germline V CDR1 and CDR2: MDHEN, SYDVKM. The DNA for the CDR3 is TGTGCCAGCAGTCCCCCTCTTCAGCCCCAGCATTTT. This sequence encodes CASSPPLQPQHF.

This chain connects TRBV25-1 to TRBJ2-7, with 8 bases that match TRBD1. Losses at the gene ends were 7 bases for V and 1 base for J; bases not matched to a gene: 3. Germline values: CDR1 MGHDK, CDR2 SYGVNS. The CDR3 loop spans 13 amino acids. The CDR3 nucleotides read TGTGCCAGCATAGGACAGGGTTCCTACGAGCAGTACTTC. This sequence encodes CASIGQGSYEQYF.

The chain combines TRBV28 with TRBJ1-2; D gene uncertain. CDR3 length: 13 residues. V dropped 5 bases and J dropped 7 bases, with 14 bases sitting between them. The germline V gene encodes CDR1 MDHEN and CDR2 SYDVKM. Here the CDR3 DNA reads TGTGCCAGCAGTGCCGATGAAGTCGGTGGCTACACCTTC. Protein: CASSADEVGGYTF.

The genes are TRBV2 and TRBJ1-1, with TRBD1 matching 7 bases. The CDR3 contains 12 residues. Trimming cost V 8 bases and J 4 bases; bases outside gene matches: 4. Looked up from germline, CDR1 is SNHLY and CDR2 is FYNNEI. In DNA, the CDR3 is TGTGCCAGCGGCTCAGGGGGCACTGAAGCTTTCTTT. Protein product: CASGSGGTEAFF.